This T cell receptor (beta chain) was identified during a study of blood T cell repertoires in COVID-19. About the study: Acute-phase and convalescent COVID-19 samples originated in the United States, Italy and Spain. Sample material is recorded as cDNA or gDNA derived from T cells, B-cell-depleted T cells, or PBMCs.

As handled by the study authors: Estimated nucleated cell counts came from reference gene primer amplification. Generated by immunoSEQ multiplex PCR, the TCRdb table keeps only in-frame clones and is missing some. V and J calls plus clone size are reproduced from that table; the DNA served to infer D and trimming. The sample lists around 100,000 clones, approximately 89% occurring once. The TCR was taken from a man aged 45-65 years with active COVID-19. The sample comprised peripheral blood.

CDR3 in amino acids: CASSITGNDNSPLHF. CDR3 DNA sequence: TGTGCCAGTAGTATCACAGGGAATGATAATTCACCCCTCCACTTT. The rearrangement links TRBV19 to TRBJ1-6; D perhaps matches TRBD1 (6 bases). The length of the CDR3 is 15 residues. V was pared by 3 bases and J by 5 bases, with 11 bases between. The germline CDR1 and CDR2 sequences are LNHDA and SQIVND (reference sequence).